This TCR beta chain comes out of a study of blood T cell repertoires in COVID-19 (dated by TCRdb to 2019 to 2021). A note on the overall study: Collaborator samples came from the United States, Italy and Spain and covered acute and convalescent phases of COVID-19. The prospective study material was composed of cDNA or gDNA derived from T cells, B-cell-depleted T cells, or PBMCs. A de-identified subject ID, COVID-19 status, age in years and sex were almost always included in the sample metadata. The repertoires were made available in a free public database intended to serve as a resource for research on the immune response to SARS-CoV-2. Samples were obtained from the ongoing ImmuneRACE study (first 160 participants) and from about 1,300 subjects provided by 6 global collaborators. Where HLA class I and class II types were available, the types were taken from metadata supplied by the sample provider, not from assay-based typing. The dataset comprised deeply sampled blood TCRbeta repertoires from subjects exposed to, actively infected with, or recovered from COVID-19. Paper-wide results and their limitations: How much clinical and demographic metadata was included differed by source and by participant, and the metadata was provided uncurated.

The immunoSEQ Assay, a bias-controlled multiplex PCR, was used to amplify TCRbeta CDR3 regions from genomic DNA. On the authors' methods: The number of nucleated cells in each sample was estimated by amplification of reference gene primers within the assay. To quantify the absolute abundance of each unique TCRbeta CDR3 rearrangement, sequence reads were collapsed and filtered. Productive Simpson clonality was computed per sample as the square root of Simpson's diversity index over productive rearrangements. Imported from immuneACCESS, the table was reduced by TCRdb to in-frame sequences with V and J called. These copies leave out some clones; in studies compared against another copy, an unresolved V gene accounts for under half, and the cause of the remainder is not known. The D gene and trimming were derived from the DNA, and the V and J assignments and clone size from that table. The sample table contains fewer than 300,000 clones; only one count was recorded for about 85% of them. The biggest ten clones account for more than 10% of the sample.

Note on this clone: Its antigen remains unidentified. No much larger clone is present one base from it, and per-base qualities are unavailable.

V is reduced by 5 bases and J by 7 bases, leaving a spacing of 14 bases between them. Including cysteine and phenylalanine, the CDR3 has 14 amino acids. The entry retains the CDR3 DNA only, 42 bases that are in frame from base 1. In the germline V gene, CDR1 corresponds to KGHDR and CDR2 to SFDVKD. Whole blood was collected in K2EDTA tubes by collaborating institutions according to the institutions' own protocols. Collaborator samples were shipped for TCRbeta analysis as frozen whole blood, isolated PBMCs, or DNA extracted from either sample type. This receptor was identified in a human donor in a cohort sampled during active COVID-19. The sequence links TRBV24-1 to TRBJ2-1, and the D gene may be TRBD2, 5 bases matching. The source material was peripheral blood. The CDR3 region reads CATSVPARGNEQFF. The sequence in DNA is TGTGCCACCAGTGTTCCCGCTAGAGGGAATGAGCAGTTCTTC.